This entry features one T cell receptor beta chain sequence. No antigen is known for it. Germline CDR1 is LNHDA and CDR2 is SQIVND (reference sequence). This CDR3 region has 14 residues. V was clipped by 4 bases and J by 7 bases; unmatched bases: 7. The sample belongs to a study of cytomegalovirus exposure and HLA in healthy donors. Study-wide results and caveats: Indistinguishability led to the exclusion of some V segments, TRBV6-2 and TRBV6-3 included.

The PCR was carried out with 60 Vbeta primers and 13 Jbeta primers. Only in-frame clones appear in the TCRdb table, and some are missing; sequencing was by immunoSEQ multiplex PCR. The repertoire holds 110,000 to 150,000 clones, with 72% as singletons. Source material: PBMCs. This TCR was sampled from a man aged 35 to 55 in good health and CMV-seronegative. The chain employs TRBV19 and TRBJ1-5; 7 nucleotides align to TRBD1. The CDR3 protein is CASSTGQAPQPQHF. CDR3 bases: TGTGCCAGTAGTACCGGACAGGCCCCCCAGCCCCAGCATTTT.